This entry lists 14 T cell receptor beta chains sequenced from one sample in a study of shared clonotypes between healthy human individuals. Sequenced by immunoSEQ multiplex PCR; TCRdb stores in-frame clones only, minus some. The sample comprises more than 2 million clones, around 93% of which are singletons, and about 1.6% rests with the top ten. In the naive CD8 group, cells lacked CD45RO and were positively selected for CCR7, so terminally differentiated effector memory CD45RA+ cells were left out. The sample taken for sequencing was naive CD8+ T cells from PBMCs. Receptor source: a man in his late teens or twenties in good health. Some clones in this sample may be carry-over from other donors' samples.

V is TRBV18 and J is TRBJ1-4; weak D call: TRBD1 (6 bases). Trimming pared 3 bases from V and 8 bases from J, leaving 16 bases between. CDR1 KGHSH and CDR2 LQKENI come from the germline V gene. The CDR3 loop spans 15 amino acids. The CDR3 bases are TGTGCCAGCTCACCCCATAGGGGGGCGGAAGAAAAACTGTTTTTT. This gives the protein CASSPHRGAEEKLFF.

A word on this clone: Other DNA sequences in this sample translate to the same CDR3. V and J are TRBV28 and TRBJ2-7; D call uncertain. Germline V gene sequence: CDR1 MDHEN, CDR2 SYDVKM. V was trimmed by 3 bases and J by 4 bases, leaving 4 bases between them. The CDR3 extends over 11 amino acids. The CDR3 loop is CASSFGYEQYF. In DNA, the CDR3 is TGTGCCAGCAGTTTTGGGTACGAGCAGTACTTC. Full variable domain (remainder filled in from reference TRBV28 and TRBJ2-7): DVKVTQSSRYLVKRTGEKVFLECVQDMDHENMFWYRQDPGLGLRLIYFSYDVKMKEKGDIPEGYSVSREKKERFSLILESASTNQTSMYLCASSFGYEQYFGPGTRLTVT.

The chain carries TRBV7-9 and TRBJ2-7; 11 nucleotides agree with TRBD2. This CDR3 has 18 amino acids. Per the germline V gene, CDR1 is SEHNR and CDR2 is FQNEAQ (reference sequence). Unmatched junction bases numbered 18, after V lost 5 bases and J lost 6 bases. The CDR3 region has the DNA TGTGCCAGCAGCACACAACGCCCCGGTAGCGGGAGGGTCGGCGAGCAGTACTTC. This sequence encodes CASSTQRPGSGRVGEQYF.

J is TRBJ2-7 and V is TRBV6-1; maybe TRBD1 (6 bases). The V gene's germline CDR1 is MNHNS and CDR2 SASEGT. CDR3 length: 14 residues. Trimming cost V 6 bases and J 2 bases, with 14 bases left between them. Here the CDR3 DNA reads TGTGCCAGCAGAACCTTGACAGGAACCTACGAGCAGTACTTC. Its protein is CASRTLTGTYEQYF.

About this clone itself: The same CDR3 arises from other DNA sequences in this sample as well. This sequence joins TRBV9 and TRBJ1-6; D not resolved. This CDR3 comprises 13 residues. CDR1 and CDR2 (germline): SGDLS, YYNGEE. With 0 bases removed from V and 7 bases from J, the gap between germline ends came to 5 bases. The CDR3 DNA is TGTGCCAGCAGCGTAGGCGGGAATTCACCCCTCCACTTT. Protein: CASSVGGNSPLHF.

V gene TRBV23-1 combines with J gene TRBJ1-2, with TRBD1 as a possible D gene (5 bases). Being an ORF, TRBV23-1 has a function that is uncertain. V was pared by 5 bases and J by 5 bases, with 18 bases between. The CDR3 runs 15 residues. As DNA, the CDR3 is TGCGCCAGCAGTAGCCGTGGGCAGGGCCGGTATGGCTACACCTTC. Amino acid sequence: CASSSRGQGRYGYTF.

The chain couples TRBV28 to TRBJ2-7; 8 positions match TRBD1. The junction had 10 bases not matched to a gene; V was cut back by 6 bases and J by 6 bases. CDR1 and CDR2 (germline): MDHEN, SYDVKM. This CDR3 region has 14 residues. The CDR3 here is CASRMSGTGPEQYF. The CDR3 coding sequence is TGTGCCAGCAGAATGTCCGGGACAGGTCCCGAGCAGTACTTC.

J is TRBJ2-1 and V is TRBV25-1; TRBD2 matches 10 bases. This CDR3 comprises 13 residues. J lost 6 bases, V lost 8 bases, and 4 bases had no gene match. The V gene's germline CDR1 is MGHDK and CDR2 SYGVNS. The CDR3 DNA is TGTGCCAGCGTTAGCGGGAGGCCCAATGAGCAGTTCTTC. This translates into CASVSGRPNEQFF.

DNA of the CDR3: TGTGCCATCAGTGAGTCGTTAGGACAGGGCGGCGGGGAGCTGTTTTTT. Protein product: CAISESLGQGGGELFF. The chain has TRBV10-3 and TRBJ2-2, with 8 bases identical to TRBD1. With V trimmed by 0 bases and J by 7 bases, 7 bases remained unmatched. The CDR3 consists of 16 residues. Germline CDR1 is ENHRY and CDR2 is SYGVKD.

This clone showed up just a few times. V is TRBV4-2 and J is TRBJ2-1, with 7 bases identical to TRBD2. V shed 5 bases, J shed 8 bases, and the junction held 15 bases outside the gene matches. Germline V CDR1 and CDR2: LGHNA, YNFKEQ. CDR3 size: 16 residues. CDR3 protein: CASSSHGRAAFDEQFF. Written as DNA, the CDR3 is TGTGCCAGCAGCTCCCATGGGAGGGCCGCGTTCGATGAGCAGTTCTTC.

The CDR3 DNA sequence: TGTGCCAGCAGCGCCATGACAGGGACCGGGGAGCTGTTTTTT. This encodes CASSAMTGTGELFF. The chain recombines TRBV9 with TRBJ2-2; the match to TRBD1 covers 7 bases. V was clipped by 3 bases and J by 5 bases; unmatched bases: 4. The CDR3 covers 14 residues. Germline values: CDR1 SGDLS, CDR2 YYNGEE.

The chain has TRBV5-6 and TRBJ2-2, with D possibly TRBD2 on 6 matching bases. The CDR3 spans 16 residues. Germline values: CDR1 SGHDT, CDR2 YYEEEE. The V and J ends lost 1 base and 4 bases respectively, with 14 bases between them. CDR3 region: CASSLPTRKRTGELFF. CDR3 sequence (DNA): TGTGCCAGCAGCTTGCCGACTAGGAAACGCACCGGGGAGCTGTTTTTT.

V and J are TRBV7-2 and TRBJ1-1, with D perhaps TRBD1 (5 bases). The ends were cut back, 7 bases at V and 11 bases at J, with 14 bases in the middle. Germline lookup yields CDR1 SGHTA and CDR2 FQGNSA. This CDR3 comprises 11 residues. CDR3 coding DNA: TGTGCCAGCACCTTTGGGGCCCAGGCTTTCTTT. Protein: CASTFGAQAFF.

The chain carries TRBV28 and TRBJ1-6; D perhaps matches TRBD1 (6 bases). Per germline, CDR1 MDHEN and CDR2 SYDVKM. The CDR3 covers 15 residues. Trimming removed 7 bases at V and 2 bases at J, with 12 bases between. The CDR3 loop reads CASMGAGTYNSPLHF. The CDR3 DNA is TGTGCCAGCATGGGGGCGGGGACCTATAATTCACCCCTCCACTTT.